Shown below are 10 T cell receptor beta chains from a single sample sequenced in a study of vaccination effects on CD4 cells after COVID-19. Antigen specificity for these receptors is unknown. Repertoires were generated with immunoSEQ multiplex PCR, while TCRdb's copy carries only in-frame clones and drops some. Of around 30,000 clones in the sample, 55% to 75% were seen once. Expansion with viral peptide pools was applied to antigen-specific CD4+ T cells by the ViraFEST assay prior to sequencing. Subsequent to a culture period of 10 to 11 days, CD4+ T cells were isolated. The sequenced sample was CD4+ T cells from PBMCs cultured with HCoV-229E spike peptides, obtained before COVID-19 vaccination. These receptors came from a human donor who received a COVID-19 vaccine.

This chain uses TRBV7-2 with TRBJ2-7, with 10 bases matching TRBD2. The CDR3 is 15 residues long. Germline CDR1 is SGHTA and CDR2 is FQGNSA. V lost 1 base to trimming and J lost 6 bases; unmatched junction nucleotides: 6. CDR3 coding DNA: TGTGCCAGCAGCTTAGGTCTAGCGGGAGTAGGCGAGCAGTACTTC. This sequence encodes CASSLGLAGVGEQYF.

This chain links TRBV28 with TRBJ2-7, with a possible D match to TRBD2 (7 bases). The germline V gene encodes CDR1 MDHEN and CDR2 SYDVKM. This CDR3 comprises 15 residues. V was trimmed by 6 bases and J by 5 bases, leaving 20 bases between them. The DNA for the CDR3 is TGTGCCAGCAGGCCTTCTGCTGGGGGGGGCCACGAGCAGTACTTC. Amino acids: CASRPSAGGGHEQYF.

This clone appeared once. The chain links TRBV2 to TRBJ2-5; no clear D. V shed 6 bases and J shed 4 bases, with 6 bases lying between them. This CDR3 is 11 amino acids long. The germline CDR1 and CDR2 sequences are SNHLY and FYNNEI. Here the CDR3 DNA reads TGTGCCAGCAGCATACGAGAGACCCAGTACTTC. Its translation is CASSIRETQYF.

The sample holds a few counts of this clone. J is TRBJ1-5 and V is TRBV18; 8 bases align to TRBD1. Trimming cost V 5 bases and J 3 bases; bases outside gene matches: 3. The CDR3 is made up of 14 amino acids. The germline V gene has CDR1 KGHSH and CDR2 LQKENI. CDR3 region: CASSGQGTNQPQHF. In DNA, the CDR3 is TGTGCCAGCTCAGGACAGGGAACCAATCAGCCCCAGCATTTT.

V is TRBV29-1 and J is TRBJ2-1; 13 nucleotides line up with TRBD2. After removal of 7 bases from V and 9 bases from J, the junction contained 3 bases not matched to a gene. Germline lookup yields CDR1 SQVTM and CDR2 ANQGSEA. The CDR3 covers 12 residues. The CDR3: CSALAGGSEQFF. The CDR3 region has the DNA TGCAGCGCACTAGCGGGGGGGAGTGAGCAGTTCTTC.

J is TRBJ2-1 and V is TRBV9, with 8 bases identical to TRBD2. V shed 0 bases, J shed 5 bases, and the junction held 10 bases outside the gene matches. There are 17 residues in the CDR3. The germline gives CDR1 SGDLS, CDR2 YYNGEE. CDR3 protein: CASSVELRAGGNNEQFF. The CDR3 DNA is TGTGCCAGCAGCGTAGAGCTTAGGGCGGGAGGAAACAATGAGCAGTTCTTC.

This sequence joins TRBV28 and TRBJ1-1; D uncertain. The CDR3 sequence is 15 residues long. Per the germline V gene, CDR1 is MDHEN and CDR2 is SYDVKM. Trimming pared 5 bases from V and 0 bases from J, leaving 13 bases between. The CDR3 region has the DNA TGTGCCAGCAGTCCCCCGAGTGGTATGAACACTGAAGCTTTCTTT. It yields the protein CASSPPSGMNTEAFF.

The rearrangement uses TRBV6-5 and TRBJ1-2, with no clear D. In germline, CDR1 is MNHEY, CDR2 SVGAGI. Trimming left V 10 bases short and J 5 bases short, with 17 bases between. CDR3 size: 13 residues. The CDR3 loop is CATHDGLLYGYTF. CDR3 in DNA: TGTGCCACCCACGATGGCCTTCTTTATGGCTACACCTTC.

V gene TRBV9 combines with J gene TRBJ2-7, with a possible D match to TRBD1 (6 bases). The CDR3 totals 14 residues. Between the trimmed V and J ends, which lost 4 bases and 4 bases, there was a span of 15 bases. The V gene's germline CDR1 is SGDLS and CDR2 YYNGEE. Here the CDR3 reads CASSRTAPGYEQYF. In nucleotides, the CDR3 is TGTGCCAGCAGCCGGACAGCGCCCGGATACGAGCAGTACTTC.

The chain is built from TRBV5-5 and TRBJ2-7; 7 bases line up with TRBD1. The CDR3 has 15 amino acids. CDR1 is SGHKS, CDR2 YYEKEE, per germline (reference sequence). The J segment lost 2 bases and the V segment lost 4 bases, leaving 9 bases of the junction unmatched. CDR3 sequence reads: CASSPPGTATYEQYF. The CDR3 DNA reads as TGTGCCAGCAGCCCCCCCGGGACAGCCACCTACGAGCAGTACTTC.